This T cell receptor (beta chain) was documented in a study of monozygotic twins with inflammatory bowel disease. Study-wide results and caveats: It was in IBD patients that TCRbeta diversity (inverse Simpson) was lower than in healthy co-twins. IBD patients shared fewer clonotypes with other individuals than healthy twins, especially patients with disease activity signs. Neither one strong signal nor one clonotype associated with IBD was supported.

For this clonotype: Its target is not known.

The cDNA of both the TCRalpha and TCRbeta chains was subjected to two nested PCRs of approximately 17 and 9 cycles. TCRdb re-called the 5' RACE reads; one entry per CDR3 protein, DNA not given. This table lists roughly 160,000 distinct CDR3 sequences. Sequencing was carried out using blood. The source of this sequence is a human donor with ulcerative colitis or Crohn's disease, or a healthy co-twin of an affected twin (not recorded which).

This CDR3 reads CAISDILGGRAVPNNEQFF. J is TRBJ2-1 and V is TRBV10-3; TCRdb indicates TRBD2, and absent DNA this call remains unverified. The CDR3 loop spans 19 amino acids. CDR1 is ENHRY and CDR2 is SYGVKD in the germline V gene.